The clone carrying this T cell receptor beta chain was seen only a few times. Antigen unknown. Arm-PCR of CDR3 regions and iRepertoire HTBI primers were the basis on which TCR beta libraries were built. TCRdb redid the calling of the multiplex PCR reads with MiXCR, one entry per CDR3 protein. The data contain 250,000 to 300,000 distinct CDR3 sequences, around 21% of them singletons. The record originates from a study of regulatory T cells in long-lasting Graves disease. Study outcomes and limitations: Persistent Graves' cases showed lower TCR diversity than newly diagnosed cases.

The time point is: persistent/refractory GD, antithyroid drugs over 5 years with positive TRAb. Making the TCR library involved RNA that had been extracted from PBMCs. Doctors identified Graves' disease using the American Thyroid Association guidelines. The patients included were those that came from an endocrinology department in Xi'an, China. V gave up 0 bases and J gave up 8 bases, with 10 bases separating them. CDR1 is MNHEY and CDR2 is SVGAGI in the germline V gene. This CDR3 comprises 13 residues. The input for sequencing was peripheral blood mononuclear cells (PBMCs), taken when the disease was refractory, from a patient treated with antithyroid drugs. This chain links TRBV6-5 with TRBJ1-2; D perhaps matches TRBD1 (6 bases). The clonotype originates from a female donor with Graves disease. In DNA form, the CDR3 reads TGTGCCAGCAGTTACTCGATTAGGGGGGGCTACACCTTC. Its translation is CASSYSIRGGYTF.